This TCR beta chain was documented in a study of blood T cell repertoires in COVID-19. As for the study in general: PBMCs, B-cell-depleted T cells, or T cells provided the cDNA or gDNA that made up the material.

The CDR3 loop spans 18 amino acids. The V gene end was trimmed by 0 bases and the J gene end by 9 bases; junction bases not matched to a gene: 12. Germline V gene lookup returns CDR1 SGHNT and CDR2 YENEEA. Original processing methods: The authors estimated nucleated cell counts from reference gene primer amplification. Method: immunoSEQ multiplex PCR; TCRdb's copy keeps in-frame clones and lacks some. V, J and clone size reflect that table, while D and trimming were determined from the DNA. The data hold about 150,000 clones, with around nine tenths observed a single time. The sequenced material came from peripheral blood. This chain joins TRBV11-3 and TRBJ2-1; 12 nucleotides line up with TRBD2. The clonotype originates from a man aged 45-60 years who had recovered from COVID-19. CDR3 sequence reads: CASSLDPPSGGGLSEQFF. The CDR3, as DNA: TGTGCCAGCAGCTTAGATCCCCCTAGCGGGGGGGGCTTGAGTGAGCAGTTCTTC. The variable domain in full, completed from reference TRBV11-3 and TRBJ2-1, reads EAGVVQSPRYKIIEKKQPVAFWCNPISGHNTLYWYLQNLGQGPELLIRYENEEAVDDSQLPKDRFSAERLKGVDSTLKIQPAELGDSAVYLCASSLDPPSGGGLSEQFFGPGTRLTVL.